This is a list of T cell receptor beta chains from one sample in a study of CD8+ T cells in alopecia areata. Assay used: immunoSEQ multiplex PCR; TCRdb lists only in-frame clones, some missing. Of about 150,000 clones listed, approximately 45% are singletons. Sequenced input: CD4+ T cells sorted from blood. These receptors came from a human donor with alopecia areata. The CDR3 runs from the conserved cysteine through the conserved F or W. A D gene is named only where the DNA matches it firmly. Size is omitted from some rows. Given values are once, few, many or a class for expanded clones.

V gene,CDR3 length,D gene,J gene,clone size,CDR3 DNA,CDR3 protein
TRBV15,16,.,TRBJ2-4,.,TGTGCCACCAGCAGAGGCATAGCAGGGTTCCAAAACATTCAGTACTTC,CATSRGIAGFQNIQYF
TRBV15,17,TRBD1,TRBJ2-5,.,TGTGCCACCAGCAGAGAAGGGACAGGGGCCCTCCAAGAGACCCAGTACTTC,CATSREGTGALQETQYF
TRBV4-2,13,.,TRBJ2-3,few,TGTGCCAGCAGCGACTATCGAACAGATACGCAGTATTTT,CASSDYRTDTQYF
TRBV11-1,16,TRBD2,TRBJ2-3,few,TGTGCCAGCAGCTTAATCTCTAGCGGAATCACAGATACGCAGTATTTT,CASSLISSGITDTQYF
TRBV7-9,14,.,TRBJ1-3,.,TGTGCCAGCAGCCCGACAGCCTCTGGAAACACCATATATTTT,CASSPTASGNTIYF
TRBV25-1,14,.,TRBJ2-7,few,TGTGCCAGCAGTGATTGGGGGGAGTCCTACGAGCAGTACTTC,CASSDWGESYEQYF
TRBV9,14,.,TRBJ2-5,once,TGTGCCAGCAGCGTAGACGGGATACAAGAGACCCAGTACTTC,CASSVDGIQETQYF
TRBV7-9,15,TRBD2,TRBJ2-3,.,TGTGCCAGCAGCTCGACTAGCGGGACTACAGATACGCAGTATTTT,CASSSTSGTTDTQYF
TRBV7-3,16,TRBD2,TRBJ2-2,.,TGTGCCAGCAGCACGTGGACTAGCGGGAACACCGGGGAGCTGTTTTTT,CASSTWTSGNTGELFF
TRBV28,19,TRBD1,TRBJ2-4,few,TGTGCCAGCAGCCGGTCGGGGACAGGGGGTCTACTAGCCAAAAACATTCAGTACTTC,CASSRSGTGGLLAKNIQYF
TRBV7-2,11,.,TRBJ2-1,few,TGTGCCAGCAGCTCAGCATGGGAGCAGTTCTTC,CASSSAWEQFF
TRBV5-1,16,.,TRBJ2-2,.,TGCGCCAGCAGCTTCGGAGAATTGAAGTGGACCGGGGAGCTGTTTTTT,CASSFGELKWTGELFF
TRBV23-1,17,TRBD2,TRBJ2-2,few,TGCGCCAGCAGTCAATTAGAGCGGGAGCTTAACACCGGGGAGCTGTTTTTT,CASSQLERELNTGELFF
TRBV6-1,14,TRBD1,TRBJ1-5,.,TGTGCCAGCACCAGACAGGGGAAGAGCCAGCCCCAGCATTTT,CASTRQGKSQPQHF
TRBV7-8,14,.,TRBJ2-3,.,TGTGCCAGCAGCTCAAGGCCCTGGACAGATACGCAGTATTTT,CASSSRPWTDTQYF
TRBV6-5,15,.,TRBJ2-5,.,TGTGCCAGCAGCCCCGGGACACGGGCCCAAGAGACCCAGTACTTC,CASSPGTRAQETQYF
TRBV2,13,.,TRBJ1-1,.,TGTGCCAGCATCGGGGAAATGGGGACTGAAGCTTTCTTT,CASIGEMGTEAFF
TRBV29-1,12,.,TRBJ1-1,.,TGCAGCGTGGGACACCGGAACACTGAAGCTTTCTTT,CSVGHRNTEAFF
TRBV30,15,.,TRBJ2-3,few,TGTGCCTGGAGTGTAGCCCTTCCTGTCACAGATACGCAGTATTTT,CAWSVALPVTDTQYF
TRBV7-3,13,.,TRBJ1-4,.,TGTGCCAGCAGCCGCGACTCTAATGAAAAACTGTTTTTT,CASSRDSNEKLFF
TRBV7-9,15,.,TRBJ1-2,.,TGTGCCAGCAGCCTAGGGGGAGGACGGGGTTATGGCTACACCTTC,CASSLGGGRGYGYTF
TRBV13,12,.,TRBJ2-1,.,TGTGCCAGCAGCATGAATAGCCCTTGGCAGTTCTTC,CASSMNSPWQFF
TRBV10-3,15,TRBD2,TRBJ2-7,few,TGTGCCATCAGGAGGGGGACTAGCGAGACCTACGAGCAGTACTTC,CAIRRGTSETYEQYF
TRBV5-6,17,TRBD2,TRBJ2-1,few,TGTGCCAGCAGCTTGGAACTACTGGCGGGAGTTGGGGGTGAGCAGTTCTTC,CASSLELLAGVGGEQFF
TRBV28,13,.,TRBJ1-2,.,TGTGCCAGCAGTTTGGGAGTTGGCATTGGCTACACCTTC,CASSLGVGIGYTF
TRBV28,11,.,TRBJ1-1,.,TGTGCCAGCAGTTCGACAGGTGAAGCTTTCTTT,CASSSTGEAFF
TRBV29-1,12,.,TRBJ1-1,once,TGCAGCGTTGCTCGCTTCGGGGTGGATGCTTTCTTT,CSVARFGVDAFF
TRBV12-5,14,TRBD2,TRBJ2-7,.,TGTGCTAGTGGCCCAAGCGGGGTTCCCTACGAGCAGTACTTC,CASGPSGVPYEQYF
TRBV29-1,13,.,TRBJ1-1,.,TGCAGCGTTCTCATGCCAGGGAACACTGAAGCTTTCTTT,CSVLMPGNTEAFF
TRBV25-1,12,.,TRBJ2-1,.,TGTGCCAGCAGTGTTTTGCTTGGTGTGCAGTTCTTC,CASSVLLGVQFF
TRBV7-2,14,.,TRBJ1-5,.,TGTGCCAGCAGCTTGTTTATGGACAATCAGCCCCAGCATTTT,CASSLFMDNQPQHF
TRBV30,17,.,TRBJ1-1,.,TGTGCCTGGGGGATCCTGGGAAGGTTCAGCTTGAACACTGAAGCTTTCTTT,CAWGILGRFSLNTEAFF
TRBV11-2,15,TRBD2,TRBJ2-1,.,TGTGCCAGCATCTTCACTAGCGGGAGGTCGAATGAGCAGTTCTTC,CASIFTSGRSNEQFF
TRBV7-9,14,.,TRBJ1-2,.,TGTGCCAGCAGCATCCAGCGCGGTAACTATGGCTACACCTTC,CASSIQRGNYGYTF
TRBV29-1,11,.,TRBJ2-7,.,TGCAGCGTTGGGCAGTCCTACGAGCAGTACTTC,CSVGQSYEQYF
TRBV28,11,.,TRBJ2-1,few,TGTGCCAGTGGAAGATACAATGAGCAGTTCTTC,CASGRYNEQFF
TRBV29-1,10,.,TRBJ1-1,.,TGCAGCTCAGGTGAGACTGAAGCTTTCTTT,CSSGETEAFF
TRBV10-3,13,TRBD2,TRBJ2-1,.,TGTGCCATCAGTGTCCGGGAGGGTAATGAGCAGTTCTTC,CAISVREGNEQFF
TRBV4-1,15,TRBD1,TRBJ1-2,.,TGCGCCAGCAGCCAAATTTCCGGGACAGCCTATGGCTACACCTTC,CASSQISGTAYGYTF